In this sample, the clone carrying this T cell receptor beta chain turned up many times. The antigen remains unidentified. The data belong to a study of identical twins. General study points: The abundant beta clonotypes from cord blood had fewer insertions, and memory repertoires had none of this. Cross-sectional statistics underpinned the conclusions; the same donors were not followed.

TCRdb independently ran MiXCR on the 5' RACE reads; one entry per CDR3 protein. This sample has 140,000 to 150,000 distinct CDR3 sequences, with roughly 3.5% found just once. V lost 5 bases and J lost 5; bases outside the gene matches: 8. The CDR3 is 16 amino acids. The specimen sequenced was memory T cells sorted from blood. This TCR was recovered from a man in his late teens or twenties in good health. The chain couples TRBV12-3 or TRBV12-4 to TRBJ2-1, with 11 bases aligning to TRBD2. The CDR3: CASSRNSGRDDNEQFF. The DNA of the CDR3 is TGTGCCAGCAGTCGTAATAGCGGGAGGGACGACAATGAGCAGTTCTTC.